The 10 T cell receptor beta chains below all came from one sample that was sequenced in a study of cytomegalovirus exposure and HLA in healthy donors. TCRdb keeps only in-frame clones here, not all; method: immunoSEQ multiplex PCR. The data show tens of thousands of clones, roughly 94% seen once. Sequenced sample: PBMCs. The receptors here all came from a young woman in good health and CMV-seropositive.

J is TRBJ1-4 and V is TRBV2, with D perhaps matching TRBD1 (6 bases). V dropped 9 bases and J dropped 8 bases, with 19 bases sitting between them. The germline V gene encodes CDR1 SNHLY and CDR2 FYNNEI. The length of the CDR3 is 14 residues. The CDR3 DNA reads TGTGCCAGTATAAGACAGGAGGTTGGGGAAAAACTGTTTTTT. Encoded protein: CASIRQEVGEKLFF.

The CDR3: CASSLRLKNTEAFF. CDR3 DNA sequence: TGTGCCAGCAGCTTACGGTTGAAGAACACTGAAGCTTTCTTT. This chain connects TRBV5-6 to TRBJ1-1; D unresolved. Germline CDR1 is SGHDT and CDR2 is YYEEEE. The V end lost 2 bases, the J end lost 1 base, and 9 bases lay between the germline ends. The CDR3 sequence is 14 residues long.

This clone was detected only once. This rearrangement joins TRBV28 to TRBJ1-2, with 7 bases fitting TRBD1. The CDR3 runs to 13 residues. V lost 5 bases to trimming and J lost 3 bases; unmatched junction nucleotides: 3. Per the germline V gene, CDR1 is MDHEN and CDR2 is SYDVKM. Here the CDR3 DNA reads TGTGCCAGCAGTGGTCAGGGGGACTATGGCTACACCTTC. Amino acids: CASSGQGDYGYTF.

This chain joins TRBV27 and TRBJ2-1, with D possibly being TRBD2 (5 bases). Trimming cost V 3 bases and J 3 bases, with 9 bases left between them. The CDR3 is 14 residues long. The germline CDR1 and CDR2 sequences are MNHEY and SMNVEV (reference sequence). CDR3 sequence reads: CASSFNGGYNEQFF. Written as DNA, the CDR3 is TGTGCCAGCAGTTTCAACGGAGGCTACAATGAGCAGTTCTTC.

This chain uses TRBV7-3 with TRBJ2-7; 8 bases agree with TRBD1. With V trimmed by 5 bases and J by 2 bases, 5 bases remained unmatched. The V gene's germline CDR1 is SGHTA and CDR2 FQGTGA. The CDR3 consists of 14 residues. In DNA, the CDR3 is TGTGCCAGCAGCCCCGGGACAGGCGCCTACGAGCAGTACTTC. Amino acid sequence: CASSPGTGAYEQYF.

The chain employs TRBV4-3 and TRBJ2-7; D is unresolved. The germline CDR1 and CDR2 sequences are LGHNA and YSLEER. The CDR3 length is 15 residues. V dropped 1 base and J dropped 0 bases, with 10 bases sitting between them. Written as DNA, the CDR3 is TGCGCCAGCAGCCAAGCGTCGGGTAGCTCCTACGAGCAGTACTTC. The encoded protein is CASSQASGSSYEQYF.

The chain couples TRBV18 to TRBJ1-3, with D tentatively TRBD1 (6 bases). The CDR3 loop spans 16 amino acids. V was shortened by 0 bases and J by 1 base, with 10 bases between the two germline ends. Germline V gene data show CDR1 as KGHSH and CDR2 as LQKENI. CDR3 amino acids: CASSPPGTSSGNTIYF. The CDR3 coding sequence is TGTGCCAGCTCACCACCCGGGACATCTTCTGGAAACACCATATATTTT.

CDR3 protein: CASSRGQGTGELFF. For the CDR3, the DNA is TGTGCCAGCAGCAGGGGGCAGGGCACCGGGGAGCTGTTTTTT. The V and J genes are TRBV7-3 and TRBJ2-2, with 7 positions matching TRBD1. The germline gives CDR1 SGHTA, CDR2 FQGTGA. V was pared by 5 bases and J by 4 bases, with 4 bases of the junction left unmatched. The CDR3 is 14 residues long.

This chain uses TRBV6-4 with TRBJ2-5; tentatively, D is TRBD2 (5 bases). Germline assignment: CDR1 MRHNA and CDR2 SNTAGT. CDR3 length: 13 residues. Trimming took 3 bases from V and 4 from J, leaving 9 bases between them. CDR3 nucleotide sequence: TGTGCCAGCAGTGAAGTGAGCGGAGAGACCCAGTACTTC. Encoded protein: CASSEVSGETQYF.

The DNA of the CDR3 is TGTGCCTGGAGTGTTGGGGGGACAGGTTCCTACGAGCAGTACTTC. Protein sequence: CAWSVGGTGSYEQYF. The chain has TRBV30 and TRBJ2-7; 8 bases fit TRBD1. CDR1 GTSNPN and CDR2 SVGIG come from the germline V gene (reference sequence). The V segment lost 0 bases and the J segment 1 base; nucleotides outside the gene matches: 5. The CDR3 contains 15 residues.